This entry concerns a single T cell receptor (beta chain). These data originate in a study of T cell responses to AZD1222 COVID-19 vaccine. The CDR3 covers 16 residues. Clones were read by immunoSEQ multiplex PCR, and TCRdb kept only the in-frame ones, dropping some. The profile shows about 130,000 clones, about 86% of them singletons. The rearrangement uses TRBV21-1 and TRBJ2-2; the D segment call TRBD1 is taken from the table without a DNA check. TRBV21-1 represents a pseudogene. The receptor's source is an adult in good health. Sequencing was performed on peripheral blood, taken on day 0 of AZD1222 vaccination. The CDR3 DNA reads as TGTGCCAGCAGCAAAGTGGCGACAGGGGGCACCGGGGAGCTGTTTTTT. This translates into CASSKVATGGTGELFF.